The 27 T cell receptor beta chains listed next were all sequenced from one sample in a study of T cell repertoires in cytomegalovirus infection. Using its own MiXCR run on the reads, TCRdb lists one record per CDR3 protein. The sample consists of 300,000 to 450,000 distinct CDR3 sequences, about a sixth of them appearing once. Sequencing was done on a sample of PBMCs. These receptors were obtained from a human donor in good health (CMV status not recorded). Some clones in this sample may be carry-over from other donors' samples.

The rearrangement uses TRBV28 and TRBJ2-1; perhaps TRBD2 as D (8 bases). This CDR3 comprises 18 residues. Germline V gene data show CDR1 as MDHEN and CDR2 as SYDVKM. Trimming cost V 4 bases and J 10 bases, with 29 bases left between them. CDR3 in amino acids: CASSSFGGDSSRGGEQFF. In nucleotides, the CDR3 is TGTGCCAGCAGTTCATTCGGGGGGGACAGCTCACGGGGAGGGGAGCAGTTCTTC.

There are a few counts of this clonotype. The rearrangement joins TRBV28 to TRBJ1-3, with TRBD1 as a possible D gene (6 bases). CDR3 length: 16 amino acids. Germline V gene lookup returns CDR1 MDHEN and CDR2 SYDVKM. The germline V and J ends were trimmed by 3 bases and 3 bases, with 15 bases remaining between them. CDR3 protein: CASSLGGAESGNTIYF. In DNA, the CDR3 is TGTGCCAGCAGTTTGGGGGGCGCGGAGAGTGGAAACACCATATATTTT.

V usage is TRBV20-1 and J usage is TRBJ1-4; unclear D gene. Trimming took off 8 bases at V and 8 bases at J, with 18 bases between the two ends. The CDR3 has 13 residues. Germline V gene sequence: CDR1 DFQATT, CDR2 SNEGSKA (reference sequence). The CDR3: CSPSPSVNEKLFF. The CDR3 DNA sequence: TGCAGTCCCTCCCCTTCCGTCAACGAAAAACTGTTTTTT.

This clonotype was picked up a small number of times. The rearrangement links TRBV14 to TRBJ2-3; 7 bases map to TRBD2. Germline values: CDR1 SGHDN, CDR2 FVKESK. J was trimmed by 0 bases and V by 2 bases; bases with no gene match: 8. The CDR3 has 17 residues. The CDR3 is CASSQLASGVSTDTQYF. The CDR3 coding sequence is TGTGCCAGCAGCCAACTAGCAAGCGGGGTTAGCACAGATACGCAGTATTTT.

This clonotype was seen more than once but under ten times. This sequence joins TRBV12-3 or TRBV12-4 and TRBJ2-1; 10 nucleotides line up with TRBD2. The CDR3 consists of 15 residues. Germline trimming cut 2 bases from V and 5 bases from J; bases unmatched to any gene: 3. In DNA form, the CDR3 reads TGTGCCAGCAGTTTAATACTAGCGGGAAACAATGAGCAGTTCTTC. This encodes CASSLILAGNNEQFF.

This clonotype has more than one count but fewer than ten. This chain uses TRBV5-6 with TRBJ1-1; D gene unclear. CDR1 and CDR2 (germline): SGHDT, YYEEEE. CDR3 length: 15 residues. The V end lost 1 base, the J end lost 3 bases, and 13 bases lay between the germline ends. CDR3 sequence reads: CASSLISGGHTEAFF. The CDR3, as DNA: TGTGCCAGCAGCTTGATTTCCGGCGGACACACTGAAGCTTTCTTT.

Turning to this clonotype: A read error is the likely source, as a far larger clone sits one nucleotide away. Likely a read error: the CDR3 ends without its conserved phenylalanine or tryptophan. This rearrangement joins TRBV7-7 to TRBJ2-5; D is unclear. This CDR3 spans 13 amino acids. V lost 1 base and J lost 5, with 8 bases in between. Germline loops: CDR1 SSHAT, CDR2 FNYEAQ (reference sequence). The DNA for the CDR3 is TGTGCCAGCAGCTTAGGGGGTAGGGAGACCCAGTACTCC. It translates to CASSLGGRETQYS.

This clonotype was observed a handful of times. J is TRBJ2-7 and V is TRBV14; no reliable D call. The ends were cut back, 1 base at V and 1 base at J, with 5 bases in the middle. Germline CDR1 reads SGHDN; CDR2 reads FVKESK. The CDR3 loop spans 13 amino acids. The CDR3 reads CASSQALSYEQYF. CDR3 DNA: TGTGCCAGCAGCCAAGCCCTTTCCTACGAGCAGTACTTC. Variable domain in full (rest from reference TRBV14 and TRBJ2-7): EAGVTQFPSHSVIEKGQTVTLRCDPISGHDNLYWYRRVMGKEIKFLLHFVKESKQDESGMPNNRFLAERTGGTYSTLKVQPAELEDSGVYFCASSQALSYEQYFGPGTRLTVT.

The CDR3 sequence: CASGLEGETQYF. In nucleotides, the CDR3 is TGTGCCAGCGGATTAGAGGGTGAGACCCAGTACTTC. This chain uses TRBV7-9 with TRBJ2-5; tentative D call: TRBD2 (5 bases). Trimming removed 8 bases at V and 5 bases at J, with 12 bases between. From germline, CDR1 is SEHNR and CDR2 FQNEAQ (reference sequence). This CDR3 contains 12 residues.

This clonotype showed up just a few times. The chain combines TRBV7-2 with TRBJ2-7, with 8 bases that match TRBD2. Trimming took 1 base from V and 2 from J; bases not matched to a gene: 7. CDR3 size: 16 residues. The germline gives CDR1 SGHTA, CDR2 FQGNSA. CDR3 amino acids: CASSLVSGGRAYEQYF. In DNA, the CDR3 is TGTGCCAGCAGCTTAGTATCGGGAGGGAGGGCCTACGAGCAGTACTTC.

This chain connects TRBV11-2 to TRBJ2-7; no clear D. The germline V gene encodes CDR1 SGHAT and CDR2 FQNNGV. The CDR3 runs 15 residues. With 5 bases removed from V and 1 base from J, the gap between germline ends came to 15 bases. In DNA form, the CDR3 reads TGTGCCAGCAGCACCCAATCTGGGAAGTCCTACGAGCAGTACTTC. Protein: CASSTQSGKSYEQYF.

This clonotype was seen only a few times. The CDR3 nucleotides read TGTGCCAGCAGTTTAGCGGGGGGAGCACCCCTCCACTTT. Residues: CASSLAGGAPLHF. The rearrangement uses TRBV12-3 or TRBV12-4 and TRBJ1-6; TRBD1 might be the D (5 bases). V lost 0 bases and J lost 11, with 8 bases in between. The CDR3 spans 13 residues.

V is TRBV6-5 and J is TRBJ2-5; 11 nucleotides align to TRBD2. Losses at the gene ends were 5 bases for V and 9 bases for J; bases not matched to a gene: 11. This CDR3 contains 15 residues. Germline loops: CDR1 MNHEY, CDR2 SVGAGI. CDR3 nucleotide sequence: TGTGCCAGCAGTCTAGCGGGGGGTCCCGAACGGGCCCAGTACTTC. Protein: CASSLAGGPERAQYF.

The chain combines TRBV12-3 or TRBV12-4 with TRBJ2-1, with D maybe TRBD2 (6 bases). The ends were cut back, 8 bases at V and 8 bases at J, with 22 bases in the middle. The CDR3 covers 15 residues. Here the CDR3 reads CASRLSGPGRHEQFF. The CDR3 DNA reads TGTGCCAGCCGACTTAGCGGACCGGGGCGTCATGAGCAGTTCTTC.

This clonotype was observed a few times. V gene TRBV11-2 combines with J gene TRBJ1-1; D gene unclear. Between the trimmed V and J ends, which lost 0 bases and 10 bases, there was a span of 12 bases. Germline values: CDR1 SGHAT, CDR2 FQNNGV. CDR3 length equals 13 residues. DNA of the CDR3: TGTGCCAGCAGCTTAGACGGTAGAAGCGCAGCTTTCTTT. It yields the protein CASSLDGRSAAFF. Full variable domain (missing parts from reference TRBV11-2 and TRBJ1-1): EAGVAQSPRYKIIEKRQSVAFWCNPISGHATLYWYQQILGQGPKLLIQFQNNGVVDDSQLPKDRFSAERLKGVDSTLKIQPAKLEDSAVYLCASSLDGRSAAFFGQGTRLTVV.

The V and J genes are TRBV5-1 and TRBJ1-5; 7 positions match TRBD1. The CDR3 loop spans 15 amino acids. With 5 bases clipped from V and 4 bases from J, the junction kept 9 bases outside the gene matches. Germline V lookup: CDR1 SGHRS, CDR2 YFSETQ. CDR3 nucleotides: TGCGCCAGCAGTTTTGGACAGGCCCAAAATCAGCCCCAGCATTTT. Its protein is CASSFGQAQNQPQHF.

In this sample, this clonotype turned up many times. The chain is built from TRBV7-2 and TRBJ1-1, with D hard to call. CDR1 SGHTA and CDR2 FQGNSA come from the germline V gene. The V gene lost 5 bases and the J gene lost 0 bases, with 10 bases spanning the gap. The CDR3 has 14 amino acids. The CDR3 sequence is CASSPVPVNTEAFF. The CDR3 nucleotides are TGTGCCAGCAGCCCCGTCCCAGTGAACACTGAAGCTTTCTTT. Using reference TRBV7-2 and TRBJ1-1 for the parts outside the CDR3, the full variable domain is GAGVSQSPSNKVTEKGKDVELRCDPISGHTALYWYRQSLGQGLEFLIYFQGNSAPDKSGLPSDRFSAERTGGSVSTLTIQRTQQEDSAVYLCASSPVPVNTEAFFGQGTRLTVV.

Of note for this clonotype: This sequence may be a read error, since a much larger clone differs from it by one base. The chain joins TRBV7-8 to TRBJ2-5, with D tentatively TRBD1 (6 bases). V dropped 0 bases and J dropped 5 bases, with 10 bases sitting between them. This CDR3 has 14 amino acids. The germline CDR1 and CDR2 sequences are SGHVS and FQNEAQ. The CDR3 sequence: CASSLAQGSETQYF. The DNA for the CDR3 is TGTGCCAGCAGCTTAGCACAGGGTTCGGAGACCCAGTACTTC.

This clonotype was picked up a small number of times. V is TRBV4-3 and J is TRBJ2-4; D may match TRBD1 or TRBD2 (5 bases each). In germline, CDR1 is LGHNA, CDR2 YSLEER. The CDR3 contains 21 residues. Trimming took off 0 bases at V and 0 bases at J, with 24 bases between the two ends. The CDR3 region has the DNA TGCGCCAGCAGCCAAGATTCGGGGACGGCTATATTGATAGGAGCCAAAAACATTCAGTACTTC. It specifies CASSQDSGTAILIGAKNIQYF.

This clonotype came up a few times. The chain recombines TRBV11-2 with TRBJ2-7; D tentatively reads TRBD1 or TRBD2 (5 bases each). The ends were cut back, 0 bases at V and 1 base at J, with 7 bases in the middle. Germline loops: CDR1 SGHAT, CDR2 FQNNGV. The CDR3 totals 14 residues. CDR3 bases: TGTGCCAGCAGCTTAGAGGGGGTTTCCTACGAGCAGTACTTC. This sequence encodes CASSLEGVSYEQYF.

The rearrangement joins TRBV6-2 or TRBV6-3 to TRBJ1-1; D gene ambiguous. Trimming removed 6 bases from V and 5 bases from J, with 10 bases in between. CDR3 length: 12 amino acids. Germline V gene lookup returns CDR1 MNHEY and CDR2 SVGEGT. CDR3: CASSSPWTEAFF. The CDR3 DNA reads TGTGCCAGCAGCTCCCCGTGGACTGAAGCTTTCTTT.

This clonotype was detected many times. The chain recombines TRBV7-2 with TRBJ2-1; 7 positions match TRBD2. CDR3 length: 16 amino acids. V gave up 1 base and J gave up 7 bases; unmatched junction bases: 10. Germline CDR1 and CDR2: SGHTA and FQGNSA. CDR3 bases: TGTGCCAGCAGCTTAGTCCGGCGGGAGCGGTCAAATGAGCAGTTCTTC. As protein: CASSLVRRERSNEQFF.

This clonotype counts as medium-sized (0.01 to 0.1%). This chain links TRBV7-2 with TRBJ2-7, with TRBD1 matching 9 bases. Trimming removed 0 bases from V and 3 bases from J; junction bases left unmatched: 3. The CDR3 runs to 15 residues. Germline CDR1 reads SGHTA; CDR2 reads FQGNSA. DNA for the CDR3: TGTGCCAGCAGCTTAGCGCGGGGACAGGGCTACGAGCAGTACTTC. This gives the protein CASSLARGQGYEQYF.

This clonotype was observed a few times. V and J are TRBV7-2 and TRBJ2-7; D is perhaps TRBD2 (6 bases). This CDR3 has 16 amino acids. Trimming took off 3 bases at V and 3 bases at J, with 18 bases between the two ends. Germline loops: CDR1 SGHTA, CDR2 FQGNSA. DNA of the CDR3: TGTGCCAGCAGCTTTACGGGAGCCTCCCCGGGCTACGAGCAGTACTTC. Translated, it gives CASSFTGASPGYEQYF.

This chain links TRBV20-1 with TRBJ2-1; no firm D call. The CDR3 spans 14 residues. Trimming left V 6 bases short and J 7 bases short, with 19 bases between. The germline V gene encodes CDR1 DFQATT and CDR2 SNEGSKA (reference sequence). The CDR3 reads CSAPFTLEGNEQFF. The DNA for the CDR3 is TGCAGTGCCCCCTTCACGTTGGAAGGGAATGAGCAGTTCTTC.

This clonotype has ten or more counts. The V call is TRBV19, the J call TRBJ2-3, with a weak D call TRBD2 (6 bases). The ends were cut back, 2 bases at V and 1 base at J, with 10 bases in the middle. This CDR3 comprises 15 residues. Germline loops: CDR1 LNHDA, CDR2 SQIVND (reference sequence). The CDR3 coding sequence is TGTGCCAGTAGTATACGGCGGGGCCGCACAGATACGCAGTATTTT. As protein: CASSIRRGRTDTQYF.

The chain employs TRBV13 and TRBJ2-1; tentative D call: TRBD2 (6 bases). Trimming took 5 bases from V and 1 from J, leaving 12 bases between them. The CDR3 totals 15 residues. Germline V CDR1 and CDR2: PRHDT, FYEKMQ (reference sequence). In DNA form, the CDR3 reads TGTGCCAGCAGCAACGGCGGGGAATCCTACAATGAGCAGTTCTTC. This sequence encodes CASSNGGESYNEQFF.